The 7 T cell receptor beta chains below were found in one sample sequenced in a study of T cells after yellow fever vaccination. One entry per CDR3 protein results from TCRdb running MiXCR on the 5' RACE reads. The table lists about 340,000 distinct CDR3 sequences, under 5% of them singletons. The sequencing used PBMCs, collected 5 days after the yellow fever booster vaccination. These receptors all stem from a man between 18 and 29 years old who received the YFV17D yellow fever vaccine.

This chain's CDR3 is CASRTRQGGNTGELFF. As DNA, the CDR3 is TGCGCCAGCAGGACACGACAGGGAGGGAACACCGGGGAGCTGTTTTTT. The rearrangement uses TRBV5-1 and TRBJ2-2; tentative D call: TRBD1 (7 bases). Germline V lookup: CDR1 SGHRS, CDR2 YFSETQ. This CDR3 has 16 amino acids. Trimming cost V 5 bases and J 1 base, with 15 bases left between them.

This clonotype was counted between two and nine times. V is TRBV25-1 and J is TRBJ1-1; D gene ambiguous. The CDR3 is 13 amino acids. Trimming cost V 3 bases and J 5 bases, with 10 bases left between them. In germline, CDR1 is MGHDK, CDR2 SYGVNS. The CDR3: CASSDPWLTEAFF. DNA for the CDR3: TGTGCCAGCAGTGACCCTTGGTTAACTGAAGCTTTCTTT.

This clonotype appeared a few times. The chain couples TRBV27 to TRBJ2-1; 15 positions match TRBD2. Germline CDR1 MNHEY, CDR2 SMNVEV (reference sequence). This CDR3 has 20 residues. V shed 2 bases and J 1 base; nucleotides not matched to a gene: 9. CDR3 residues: CASSLTWTSGGAWSYNEQFF. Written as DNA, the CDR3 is TGTGCCAGCAGTTTAACTTGGACTAGCGGGGGGGCCTGGTCCTACAATGAGCAGTTCTTC.

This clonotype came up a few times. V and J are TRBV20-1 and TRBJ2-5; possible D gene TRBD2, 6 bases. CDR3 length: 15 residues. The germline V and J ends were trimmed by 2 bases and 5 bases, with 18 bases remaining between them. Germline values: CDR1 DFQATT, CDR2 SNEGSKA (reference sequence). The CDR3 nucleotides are TGCAGTGCTAGACCCCCCGGTGGGGGAGGTGAGACCCAGTACTTC. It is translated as CSARPPGGGGETQYF.

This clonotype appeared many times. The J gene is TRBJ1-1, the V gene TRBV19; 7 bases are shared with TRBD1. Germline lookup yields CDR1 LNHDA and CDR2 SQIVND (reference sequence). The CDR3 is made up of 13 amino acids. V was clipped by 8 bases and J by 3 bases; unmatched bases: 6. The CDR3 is CASGRTGYTEAFF. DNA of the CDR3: TGTGCCAGTGGAAGGACAGGCTACACTGAAGCTTTCTTT.

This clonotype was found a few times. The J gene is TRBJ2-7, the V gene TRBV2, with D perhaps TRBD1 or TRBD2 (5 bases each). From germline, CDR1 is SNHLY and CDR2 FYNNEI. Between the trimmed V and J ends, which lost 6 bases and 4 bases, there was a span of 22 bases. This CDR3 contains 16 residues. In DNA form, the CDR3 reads TGTGCCAGCAGAAGGGGTCGGGGCGTGGGTGATTACGAGCAGTACGTC. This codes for CASRRGRGVGDYEQYV.

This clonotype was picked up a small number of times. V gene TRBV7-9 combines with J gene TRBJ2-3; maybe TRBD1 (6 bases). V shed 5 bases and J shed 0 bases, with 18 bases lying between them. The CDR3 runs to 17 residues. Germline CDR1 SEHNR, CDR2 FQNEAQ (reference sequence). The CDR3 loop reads CASSQMRTVPSTDTQYF. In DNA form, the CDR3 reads TGTGCCAGCAGCCAGATGAGGACAGTACCTAGCACAGATACGCAGTATTTT.